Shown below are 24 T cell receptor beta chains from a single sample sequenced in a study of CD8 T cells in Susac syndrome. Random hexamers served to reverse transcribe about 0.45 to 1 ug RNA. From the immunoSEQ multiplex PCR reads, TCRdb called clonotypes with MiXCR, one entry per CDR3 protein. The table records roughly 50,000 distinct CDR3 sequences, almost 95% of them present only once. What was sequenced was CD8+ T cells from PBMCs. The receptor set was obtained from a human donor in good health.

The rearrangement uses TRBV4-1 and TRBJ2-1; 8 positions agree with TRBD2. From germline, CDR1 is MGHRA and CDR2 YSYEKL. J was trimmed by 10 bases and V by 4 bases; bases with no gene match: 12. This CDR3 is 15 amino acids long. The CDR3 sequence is CASSPPQAGGGEQFF. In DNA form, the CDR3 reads TGCGCCAGCAGCCCACCACAGGCGGGAGGAGGAGAGCAGTTCTTC.

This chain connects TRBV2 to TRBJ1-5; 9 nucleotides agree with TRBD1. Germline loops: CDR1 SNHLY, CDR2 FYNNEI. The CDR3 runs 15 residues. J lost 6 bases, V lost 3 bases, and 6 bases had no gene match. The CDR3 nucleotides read TGTGCCAGCAGTGAGGGACAGGGTTCAAGTCAGCCCCAGCATTTT. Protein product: CASSEGQGSSQPQHF.

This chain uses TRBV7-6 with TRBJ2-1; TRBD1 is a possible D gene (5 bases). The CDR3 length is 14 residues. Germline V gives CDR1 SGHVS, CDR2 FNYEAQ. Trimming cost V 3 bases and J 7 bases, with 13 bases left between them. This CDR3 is CASSFPGLGNEQFF. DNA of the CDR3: TGTGCCAGCAGCTTTCCAGGGTTAGGGAATGAGCAGTTCTTC.

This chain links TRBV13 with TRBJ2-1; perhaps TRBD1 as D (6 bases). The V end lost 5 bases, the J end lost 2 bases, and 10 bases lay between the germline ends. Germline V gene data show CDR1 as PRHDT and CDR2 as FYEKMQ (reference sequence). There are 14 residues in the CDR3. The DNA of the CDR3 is TGTGCCAGCAGCGAGGACAGAGCCTACAATGAGCAGTTCTTC. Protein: CASSEDRAYNEQFF.

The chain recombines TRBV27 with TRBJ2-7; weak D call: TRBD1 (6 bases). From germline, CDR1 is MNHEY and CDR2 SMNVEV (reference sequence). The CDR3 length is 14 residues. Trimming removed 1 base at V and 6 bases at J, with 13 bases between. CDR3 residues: CASSLLGAAREQYF. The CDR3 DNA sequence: TGTGCCAGCAGTTTATTGGGGGCCGCCCGCGAGCAGTACTTC.

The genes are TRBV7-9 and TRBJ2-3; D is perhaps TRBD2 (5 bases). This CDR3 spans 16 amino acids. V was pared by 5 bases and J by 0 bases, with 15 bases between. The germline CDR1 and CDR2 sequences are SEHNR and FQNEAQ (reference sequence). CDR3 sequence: CASSPPGIDSTDTQYF. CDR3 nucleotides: TGTGCCAGCAGCCCCCCGGGGATAGACAGCACAGATACGCAGTATTTT.

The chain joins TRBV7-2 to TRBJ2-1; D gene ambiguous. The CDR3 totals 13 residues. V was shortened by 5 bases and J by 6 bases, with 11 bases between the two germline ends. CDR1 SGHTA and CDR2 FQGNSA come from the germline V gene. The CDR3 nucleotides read TGTGCCAGCAGCATGGACGGAAGCAATGAGCAGTTCTTC. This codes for CASSMDGSNEQFF.

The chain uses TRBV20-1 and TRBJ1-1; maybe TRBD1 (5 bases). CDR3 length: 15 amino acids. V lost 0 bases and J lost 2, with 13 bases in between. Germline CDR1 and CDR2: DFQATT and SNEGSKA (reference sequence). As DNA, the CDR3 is TGCAGTGCTAGAGATTTCGGGAGGGGAAACACTGAAGCTTTCTTT. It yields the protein CSARDFGRGNTEAFF.

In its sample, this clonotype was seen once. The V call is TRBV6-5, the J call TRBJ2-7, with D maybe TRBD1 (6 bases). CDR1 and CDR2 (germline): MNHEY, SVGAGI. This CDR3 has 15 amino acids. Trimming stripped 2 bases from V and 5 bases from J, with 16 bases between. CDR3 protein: CASSYGPPRTDEQYF. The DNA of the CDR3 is TGTGCCAGCAGTTACGGACCCCCTAGGACAGACGAGCAGTACTTC.

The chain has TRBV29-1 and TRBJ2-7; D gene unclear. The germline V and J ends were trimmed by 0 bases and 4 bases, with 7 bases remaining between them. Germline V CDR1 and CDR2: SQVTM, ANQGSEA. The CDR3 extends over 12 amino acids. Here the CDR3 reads CSVEDLTYEQYF. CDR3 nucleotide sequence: TGCAGCGTTGAAGATTTAACGTACGAGCAGTACTTC.

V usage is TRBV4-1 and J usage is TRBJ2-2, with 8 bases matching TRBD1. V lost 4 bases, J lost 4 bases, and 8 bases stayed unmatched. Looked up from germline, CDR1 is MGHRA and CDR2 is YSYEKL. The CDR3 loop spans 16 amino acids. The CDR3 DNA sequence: TGCGCCAGCAGCCTTCTGACAGGGGCGGGCACCGGGGAGCTGTTTTTT. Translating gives CASSLLTGAGTGELFF.

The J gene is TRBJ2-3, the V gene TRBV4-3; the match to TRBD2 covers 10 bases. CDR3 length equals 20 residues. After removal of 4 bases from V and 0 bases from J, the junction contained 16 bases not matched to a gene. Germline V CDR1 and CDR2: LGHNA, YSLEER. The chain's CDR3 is CASSRVYGLAGEKSTDTQYF. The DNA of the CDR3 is TGCGCCAGCAGCCGAGTGTACGGGCTAGCGGGAGAAAAAAGCACAGATACGCAGTATTTT.

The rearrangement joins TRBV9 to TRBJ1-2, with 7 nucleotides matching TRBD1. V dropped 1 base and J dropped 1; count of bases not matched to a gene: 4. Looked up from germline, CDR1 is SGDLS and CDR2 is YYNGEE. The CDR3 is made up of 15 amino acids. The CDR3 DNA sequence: TGTGCCAGCAGCGTATCGAGACAGGGTAACTATGGCTACACCTTC. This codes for CASSVSRQGNYGYTF.

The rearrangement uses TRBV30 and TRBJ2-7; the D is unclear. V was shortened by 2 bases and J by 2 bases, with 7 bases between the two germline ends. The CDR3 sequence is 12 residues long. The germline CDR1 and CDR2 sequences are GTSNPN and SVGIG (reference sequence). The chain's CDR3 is CAWSQEPYEQYF. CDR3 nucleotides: TGTGCCTGGAGTCAGGAACCCTACGAGCAGTACTTC.

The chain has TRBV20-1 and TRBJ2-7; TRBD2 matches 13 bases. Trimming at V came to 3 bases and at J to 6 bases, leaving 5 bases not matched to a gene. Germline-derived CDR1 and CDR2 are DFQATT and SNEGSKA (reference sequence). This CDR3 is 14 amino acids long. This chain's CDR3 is CSARGGLAGVEQYF. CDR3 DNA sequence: TGCAGTGCTAGGGGCGGACTAGCGGGAGTCGAGCAGTACTTC.

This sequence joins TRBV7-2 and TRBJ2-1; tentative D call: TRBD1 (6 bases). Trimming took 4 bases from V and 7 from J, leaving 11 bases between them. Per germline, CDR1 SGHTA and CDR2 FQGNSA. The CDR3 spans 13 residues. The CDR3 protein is CASSSPQGNEQFF. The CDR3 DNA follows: TGTGCCAGCAGCTCCCCGCAGGGGAATGAGCAGTTCTTC.

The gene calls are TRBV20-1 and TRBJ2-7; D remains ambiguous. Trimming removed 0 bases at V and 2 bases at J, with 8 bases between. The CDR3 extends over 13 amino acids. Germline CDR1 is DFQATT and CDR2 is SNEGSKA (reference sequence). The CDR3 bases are TGCAGTGCTAGAGATACAAATGCCTACGAGCAGTACTTC. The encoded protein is CSARDTNAYEQYF.

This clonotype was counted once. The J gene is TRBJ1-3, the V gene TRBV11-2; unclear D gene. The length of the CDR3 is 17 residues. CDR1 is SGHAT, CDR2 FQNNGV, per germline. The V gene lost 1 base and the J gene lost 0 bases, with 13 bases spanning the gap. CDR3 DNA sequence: TGTGCCAGCAGCTTAGTGTCAGAGAGAAGCTCTGGAAACACCATATATTTT. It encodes CASSLVSERSSGNTIYF. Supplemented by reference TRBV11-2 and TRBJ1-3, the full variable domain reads EAGVAQSPRYKIIEKRQSVAFWCNPISGHATLYWYQQILGQGPKLLIQFQNNGVVDDSQLPKDRFSAERLKGVDSTLKIQPAKLEDSAVYLCASSLVSERSSGNTIYFGEGSWLTVV.

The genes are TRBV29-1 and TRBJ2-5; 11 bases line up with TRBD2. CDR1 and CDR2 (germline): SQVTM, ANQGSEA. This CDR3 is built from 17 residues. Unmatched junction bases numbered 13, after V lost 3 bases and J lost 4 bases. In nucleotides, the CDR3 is TGCAGCGTTGATGACGAGATAGCGGGAGGGCCGGCAGAGACCCAGTACTTC. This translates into CSVDDEIAGGPAETQYF.

In nucleotides, the CDR3 is TGTGCCATCAGTGATCCGGGGAGCCCCTACAATGAGCAGTTCTTC. It translates to CAISDPGSPYNEQFF. The chain carries TRBV10-3 and TRBJ2-1, with D maybe TRBD2 (5 bases). The CDR3 sequence is 15 residues long. The V end lost 3 bases, the J end lost 2 bases, and 11 bases lay between the germline ends. Germline values: CDR1 ENHRY, CDR2 SYGVKD.

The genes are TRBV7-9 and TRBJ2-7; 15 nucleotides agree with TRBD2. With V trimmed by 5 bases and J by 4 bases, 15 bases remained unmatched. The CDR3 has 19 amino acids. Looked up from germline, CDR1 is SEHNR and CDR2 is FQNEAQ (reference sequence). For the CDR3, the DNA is TGTGCCAGCAGCCCCCCAGTGGGACAGGGACTAGCGGGAGGTTACGAGCAGTACTTC. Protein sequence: CASSPPVGQGLAGGYEQYF.

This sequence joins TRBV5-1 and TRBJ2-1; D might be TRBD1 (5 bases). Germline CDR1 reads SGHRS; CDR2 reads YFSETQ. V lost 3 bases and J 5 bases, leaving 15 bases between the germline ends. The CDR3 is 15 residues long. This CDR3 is CASSSTVPSDNEQFF. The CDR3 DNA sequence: TGCGCCAGCAGCTCGACAGTCCCATCTGACAATGAGCAGTTCTTC.

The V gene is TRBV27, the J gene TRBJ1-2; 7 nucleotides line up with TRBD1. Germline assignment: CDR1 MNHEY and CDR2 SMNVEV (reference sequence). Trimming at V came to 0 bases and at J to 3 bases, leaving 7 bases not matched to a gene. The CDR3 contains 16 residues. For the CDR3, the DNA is TGTGCCAGCAGTTTATCGGGACAGCCGAATTACTATGGCTACACCTTC. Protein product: CASSLSGQPNYYGYTF.

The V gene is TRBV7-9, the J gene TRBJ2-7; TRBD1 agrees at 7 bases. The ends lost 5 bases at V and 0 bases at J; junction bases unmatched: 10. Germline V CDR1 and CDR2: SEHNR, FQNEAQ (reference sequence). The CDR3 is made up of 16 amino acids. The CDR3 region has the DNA TGTGCCAGCAGCATTAGGCTGGGACAGTCCTCCTACGAGCAGTACTTC. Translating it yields CASSIRLGQSSYEQYF.